A single sample is the source of the 14 T cell receptor beta chains below, sequenced in a study of T-cell reconstitution after alpha-beta-depleted transplantation in children. For TCRbeta, the library was prepared with unique molecular identifiers. TCRdb processed the PCR reads anew with MiXCR; each CDR3 protein has one entry. The sample records 500,000 to 750,000 distinct CDR3 sequences, over 20% being singletons. The starting material was PBMCs, obtained before TCRalphabeta/CD19-depleted stem cell transplant. The origin of the receptors is a boy younger than two with Wiskott-Aldrich syndrome, due to receive a stem cell transplant.

V gene TRBV5-1 combines with J gene TRBJ2-1; D call uncertain. V gave up 0 bases and J gave up 5 bases, with 21 bases separating them. The germline V gene encodes CDR1 SGHRS and CDR2 YFSETQ. The length of the CDR3 is 18 residues. As DNA, the CDR3 is TGCGCCAGCAGCTTGGCCTTGGCAGCCGGAGTGAGCAACAATGAGCAGTTCTTC. Its protein is CASSLALAAGVSNNEQFF.

This clonotype showed up just a few times. The rearrangement uses TRBV5-1 and TRBJ2-7; D perhaps matches TRBD2 (6 bases). This CDR3 region has 11 residues. With 7 bases removed from V and 7 bases from J, the gap between germline ends came to 12 bases. Looked up from germline, CDR1 is SGHRS and CDR2 is YFSETQ. In nucleotides, the CDR3 is TGCGCCAGCGGCCAGGGAGGAGAGCAGTACTTC. This gives the protein CASGQGGEQYF.

This clonotype came up a few times. This sequence joins TRBV6-1 and TRBJ2-7; TRBD2 is a possible D gene (6 bases). Germline V CDR1 and CDR2: MNHNS, SASEGT. This CDR3 is built from 15 residues. The V and J ends lost 8 bases and 6 bases respectively, with 23 bases between them. This CDR3 reads CASGIGGETRGEQYF. As DNA, the CDR3 is TGTGCCAGCGGTATTGGGGGAGAGACTAGAGGCGAGCAGTACTTC.

This clonotype was seen a few times. V is TRBV29-1 and J is TRBJ2-7; a weak D match, TRBD1 (6 bases). This CDR3 comprises 12 residues. Between the trimmed V and J ends, which lost 6 bases and 3 bases, there was a span of 12 bases. CDR1 is SQVTM and CDR2 is ANQGSEA in the germline V gene. CDR3 sequence (DNA): TGCAGCGTCCGGGACACGGACTACGAGCAGTACTTC. This codes for CSVRDTDYEQYF.

This sequence joins TRBV19 and TRBJ2-3; the D is unclear. Germline V gene lookup returns CDR1 LNHDA and CDR2 SQIVND (reference sequence). Trimming removed 0 bases from V and 0 bases from J, with 1 base in between. The CDR3 loop spans 13 amino acids. The DNA of the CDR3 is TGTGCCAGTAGTATAGACAGCACAGATACGCAGTATTTT. Translated, it gives CASSIDSTDTQYF.

This chain connects TRBV6-1 to TRBJ2-1; 11 positions agree with TRBD2. CDR1 and CDR2 (germline): MNHNS, SASEGT. The CDR3 contains 17 residues. V trimming: 7 bases; J trimming: 2 bases; junction bases outside the gene matches: 10. Written as DNA, the CDR3 is TGTGCCAGCACCTGGGGTAGCGGGAGGGCCACCTACAATGAGCAGTTCTTC. Translated: CASTWGSGRATYNEQFF.

This clonotype was observed a few times. The gene calls are TRBV5-1 and TRBJ2-3; no reliable D call. There are 14 residues in the CDR3. Germline CDR1 reads SGHRS; CDR2 reads YFSETQ. V was trimmed by 4 bases and J by 4 bases, leaving 13 bases between them. The CDR3 is CASSLPGDPDTQYF. CDR3 sequence (DNA): TGCGCCAGCAGCCTCCCGGGCGATCCAGATACGCAGTATTTT.

This clonotype was seen a handful of times. The genes are TRBV10-3 and TRBJ1-1; 7 nucleotides line up with TRBD1. The CDR3 contains 14 residues. Germline values: CDR1 ENHRY, CDR2 SYGVKD. V was clipped by 5 bases and J by 2 bases; unmatched bases: 5. CDR3 in DNA: TGTGCCATCAGTCTGACAGGGAAAAACACTGAAGCTTTCTTT. It specifies CAISLTGKNTEAFF.

The chain couples TRBV29-1 to TRBJ2-1, with D unclear. Germline CDR1 and CDR2: SQVTM and ANQGSEA. V lost 4 bases and J 1 base, leaving 8 bases between the germline ends. The CDR3 loop spans 13 amino acids. The CDR3 sequence is CSVVPPSYNEQFF. The CDR3 nucleotides are TGCAGCGTTGTTCCTCCTTCCTACAATGAGCAGTTCTTC.

The V call is TRBV7-8, the J call TRBJ1-1, with D tentatively TRBD1 (5 bases). The CDR3 contains 20 residues. With 0 bases removed from V and 4 bases from J, the gap between germline ends came to 27 bases. CDR1 and CDR2 from the germline V gene are SGHVS and FQNEAQ. DNA of the CDR3: TGTGCCAGCAGCTTAGCGAGGCCAAATGCCAGGGTGGGTAACCTCACTGAAGCTTTCTTT. Amino acid sequence: CASSLARPNARVGNLTEAFF.

The chain uses TRBV12-3 or TRBV12-4 and TRBJ2-1; 15 nucleotides align to TRBD2. J gave up 1 base and V 6 bases, and 4 bases lay outside the gene matches. There are 17 residues in the CDR3. The DNA of the CDR3 is TGTGCCAGCAGAGGACTAGCGGGAGGGCCGTCCTACAATGAGCAGTTCTTC. Residues: CASRGLAGGPSYNEQFF.

This clonotype showed up just a few times. This chain joins TRBV12-3 or TRBV12-4 and TRBJ2-7, with TRBD1 as a possible D gene (5 bases). This CDR3 comprises 15 residues. Trimming removed 0 bases from V and 5 bases from J, with 14 bases in between. Here the CDR3 DNA reads TGTGCCAGCAGTTTAGCGGCCCAGGGTAGGAACGAGCAGTACTTC. This sequence encodes CASSLAAQGRNEQYF.

There are a few counts of this clonotype. The chain couples TRBV5-1 to TRBJ2-2; 7 bases fit TRBD1. Germline V CDR1 and CDR2: SGHRS, YFSETQ. The J segment lost 6 bases and the V segment lost 4 bases, leaving 6 bases of the junction unmatched. The CDR3 runs 14 residues. The CDR3 sequence: CASSTPQGSGELFF. The CDR3, as DNA: TGCGCCAGCAGCACACCACAGGGGTCCGGGGAGCTGTTTTTT. Based on the CDR3 plus reference TRBV5-1 and TRBJ2-2, the full variable domain is KAGVTQTPRYLIKTRGQQVTLSCSPISGHRSVSWYQQTPGQGLQFLFEYFSETQRNKGNFPGRFSGRQFSNSRSEMNVSTLELGDSALYLCASSTPQGSGELFFGEGSRLTVL.

The chain links TRBV5-1 to TRBJ2-1; 10 positions agree with TRBD2. Germline V CDR1 and CDR2: SGHRS, YFSETQ. The trim removed 0 bases at V and 8 bases at J, leaving 8 bases unmatched. The CDR3 contains 16 residues. CDR3: CASSLEASGSGHEQFF. Written as DNA, the CDR3 is TGCGCCAGCAGCTTGGAGGCTAGCGGGAGTGGCCATGAGCAGTTCTTC.